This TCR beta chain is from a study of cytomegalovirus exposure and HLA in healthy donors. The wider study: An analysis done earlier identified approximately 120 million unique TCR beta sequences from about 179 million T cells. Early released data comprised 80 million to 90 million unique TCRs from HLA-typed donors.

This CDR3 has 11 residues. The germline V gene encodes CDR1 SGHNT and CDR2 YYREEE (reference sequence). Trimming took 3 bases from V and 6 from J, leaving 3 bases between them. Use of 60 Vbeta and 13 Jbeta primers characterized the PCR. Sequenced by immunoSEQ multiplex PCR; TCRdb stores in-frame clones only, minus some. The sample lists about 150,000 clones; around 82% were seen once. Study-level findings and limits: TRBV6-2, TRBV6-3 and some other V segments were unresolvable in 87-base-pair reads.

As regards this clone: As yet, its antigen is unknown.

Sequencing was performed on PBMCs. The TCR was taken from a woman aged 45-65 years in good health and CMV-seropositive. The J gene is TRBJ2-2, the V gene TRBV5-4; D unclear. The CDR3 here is CASSSAGELFF. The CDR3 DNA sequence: TGTGCCAGCAGCTCTGCCGGGGAGCTGTTTTTT.